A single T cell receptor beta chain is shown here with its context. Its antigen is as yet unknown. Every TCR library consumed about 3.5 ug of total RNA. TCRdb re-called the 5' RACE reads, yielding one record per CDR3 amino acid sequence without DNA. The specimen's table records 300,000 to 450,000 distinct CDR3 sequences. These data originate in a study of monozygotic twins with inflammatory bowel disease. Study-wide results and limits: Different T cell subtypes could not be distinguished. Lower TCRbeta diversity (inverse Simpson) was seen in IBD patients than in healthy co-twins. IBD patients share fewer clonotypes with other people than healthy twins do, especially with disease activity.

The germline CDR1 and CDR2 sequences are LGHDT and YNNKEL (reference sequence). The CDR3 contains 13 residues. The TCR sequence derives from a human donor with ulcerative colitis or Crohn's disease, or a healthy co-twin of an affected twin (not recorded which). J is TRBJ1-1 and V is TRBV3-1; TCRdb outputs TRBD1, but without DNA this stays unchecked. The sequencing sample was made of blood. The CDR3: CASSQGDGTEAFF.